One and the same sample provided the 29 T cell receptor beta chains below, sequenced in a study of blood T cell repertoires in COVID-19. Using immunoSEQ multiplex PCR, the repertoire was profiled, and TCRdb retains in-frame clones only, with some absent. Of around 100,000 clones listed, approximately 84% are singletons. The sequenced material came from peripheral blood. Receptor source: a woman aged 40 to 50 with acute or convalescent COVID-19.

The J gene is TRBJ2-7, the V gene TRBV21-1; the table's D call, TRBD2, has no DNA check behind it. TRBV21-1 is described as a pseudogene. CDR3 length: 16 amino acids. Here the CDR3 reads CASSPGTSGSSYEQYF. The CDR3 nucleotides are TGTGCCAGCAGCCCAGGGACTAGCGGGAGCTCCTACGAGCAGTACTTC.

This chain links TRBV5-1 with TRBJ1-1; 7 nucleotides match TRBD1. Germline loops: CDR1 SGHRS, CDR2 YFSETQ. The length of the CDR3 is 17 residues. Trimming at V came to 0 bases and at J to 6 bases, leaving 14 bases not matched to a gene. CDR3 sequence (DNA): TGCGCCAGCAGCTTGGGCGGGTTCGCAGGGGGATTCTCTGAAGCTTTCTTT. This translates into CASSLGGFAGGFSEAFF.

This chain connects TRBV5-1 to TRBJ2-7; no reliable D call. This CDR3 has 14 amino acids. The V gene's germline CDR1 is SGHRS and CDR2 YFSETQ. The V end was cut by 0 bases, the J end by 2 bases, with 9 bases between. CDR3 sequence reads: CASSLEPPAYEQYF. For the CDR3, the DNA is TGCGCCAGCAGCTTGGAACCCCCGGCCTACGAGCAGTACTTC.

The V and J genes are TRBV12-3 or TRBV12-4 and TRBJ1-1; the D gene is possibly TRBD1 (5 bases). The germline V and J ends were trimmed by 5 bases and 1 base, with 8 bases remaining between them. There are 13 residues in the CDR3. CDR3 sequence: CASSPGWNTEAFF. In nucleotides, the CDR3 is TGTGCCAGCAGTCCAGGGTGGAACACTGAAGCTTTCTTT.

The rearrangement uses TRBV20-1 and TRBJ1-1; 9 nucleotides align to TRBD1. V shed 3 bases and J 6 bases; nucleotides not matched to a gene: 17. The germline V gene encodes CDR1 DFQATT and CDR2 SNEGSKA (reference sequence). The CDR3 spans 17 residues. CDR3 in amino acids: CSASAPGTGKLYSEAFF. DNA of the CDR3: TGCAGTGCTAGTGCGCCCGGGACAGGGAAATTATATTCTGAAGCTTTCTTT.

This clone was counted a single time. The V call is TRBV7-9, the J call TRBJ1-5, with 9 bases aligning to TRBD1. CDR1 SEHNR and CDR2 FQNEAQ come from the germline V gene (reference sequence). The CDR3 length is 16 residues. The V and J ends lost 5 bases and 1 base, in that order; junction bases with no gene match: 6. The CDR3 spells CASSLGTGTSNQPQHF. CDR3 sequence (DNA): TGTGCCAGCAGCCTAGGGACAGGGACGAGCAATCAGCCCCAGCATTTT.

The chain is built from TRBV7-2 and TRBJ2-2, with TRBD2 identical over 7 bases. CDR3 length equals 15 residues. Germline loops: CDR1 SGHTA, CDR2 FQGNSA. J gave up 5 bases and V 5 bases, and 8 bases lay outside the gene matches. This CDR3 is CASSPQGRGTGELFF. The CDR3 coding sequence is TGTGCCAGCAGCCCTCAAGGGAGGGGAACCGGGGAGCTGTTTTTT.

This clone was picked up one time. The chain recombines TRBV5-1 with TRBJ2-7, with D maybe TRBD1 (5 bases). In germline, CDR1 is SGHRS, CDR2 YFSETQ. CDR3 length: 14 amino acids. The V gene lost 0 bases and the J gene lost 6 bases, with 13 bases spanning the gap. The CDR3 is CASSLESRVIEQYF. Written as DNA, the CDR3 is TGCGCCAGCAGCTTGGAGAGCAGGGTCATCGAGCAGTACTTC.

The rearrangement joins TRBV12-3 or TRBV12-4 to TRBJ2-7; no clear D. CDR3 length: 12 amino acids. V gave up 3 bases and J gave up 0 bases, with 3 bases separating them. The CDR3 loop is CASSFYSYEQYF. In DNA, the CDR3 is TGTGCCAGCAGTTTCTACTCCTACGAGCAGTACTTC.

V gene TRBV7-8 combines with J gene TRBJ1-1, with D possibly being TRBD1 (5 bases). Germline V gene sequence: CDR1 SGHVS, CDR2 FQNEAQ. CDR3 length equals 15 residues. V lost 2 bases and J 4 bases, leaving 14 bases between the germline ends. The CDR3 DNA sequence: TGTGCCAGCAGCTTAATTCGGGGGTCGAGCACTGAAGCTTTCTTT. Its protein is CASSLIRGSSTEAFF. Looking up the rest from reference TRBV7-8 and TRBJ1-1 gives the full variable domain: GAGVSQSPRYKVAKRGQDVALRCDPISGHVSLFWYQQALGQGPEFLTYFQNEAQLDKSGLPSDRFFAERPEGSVSTLKIQRTQQEDSAVYLCASSLIRGSSTEAFFGQGTRLTVV.

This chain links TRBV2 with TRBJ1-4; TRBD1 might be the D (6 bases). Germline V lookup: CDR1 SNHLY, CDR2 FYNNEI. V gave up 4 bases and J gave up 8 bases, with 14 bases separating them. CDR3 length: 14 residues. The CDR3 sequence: CASSVGTRGEKLFF. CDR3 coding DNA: TGTGCCAGCAGTGTCGGGACACGCGGCGAAAAACTGTTTTTT.

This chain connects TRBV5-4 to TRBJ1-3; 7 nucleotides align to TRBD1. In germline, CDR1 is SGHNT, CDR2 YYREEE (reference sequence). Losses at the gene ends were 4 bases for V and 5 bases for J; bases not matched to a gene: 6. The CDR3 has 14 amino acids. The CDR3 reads CASSPGQTRNTIYF. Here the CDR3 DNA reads TGTGCCAGCAGCCCGGGACAGACTAGAAACACCATATATTTT.

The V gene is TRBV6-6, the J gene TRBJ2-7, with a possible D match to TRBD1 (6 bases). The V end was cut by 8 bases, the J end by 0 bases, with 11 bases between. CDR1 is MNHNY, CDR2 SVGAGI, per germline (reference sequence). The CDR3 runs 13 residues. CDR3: CASENRDSYEQYF. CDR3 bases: TGTGCCAGCGAGAACAGGGACTCCTACGAGCAGTACTTC.

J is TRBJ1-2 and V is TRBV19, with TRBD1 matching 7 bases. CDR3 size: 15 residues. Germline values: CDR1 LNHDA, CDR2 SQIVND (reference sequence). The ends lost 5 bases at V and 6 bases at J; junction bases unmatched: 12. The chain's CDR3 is CASSPSGDRANGYTF. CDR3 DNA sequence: TGTGCCAGTAGTCCATCGGGTGACAGGGCGAATGGCTACACCTTC.

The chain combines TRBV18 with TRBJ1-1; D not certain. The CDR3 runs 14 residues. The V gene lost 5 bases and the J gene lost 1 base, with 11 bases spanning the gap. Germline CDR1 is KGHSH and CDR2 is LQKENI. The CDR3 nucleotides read TGTGCCAGCTCAACGGGTCTTACGAACACTGAAGCTTTCTTT. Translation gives CASSTGLTNTEAFF. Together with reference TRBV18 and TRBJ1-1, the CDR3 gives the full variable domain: NAGVMQNPRHLVRRRGQEARLRCSPMKGHSHVYWYRQLPEEGLKFMVYLQKENIIDESGMPKERFSAEFPKEGPSILRIQQVVRGDSAAYFCASSTGLTNTEAFFGQGTRLTVV.

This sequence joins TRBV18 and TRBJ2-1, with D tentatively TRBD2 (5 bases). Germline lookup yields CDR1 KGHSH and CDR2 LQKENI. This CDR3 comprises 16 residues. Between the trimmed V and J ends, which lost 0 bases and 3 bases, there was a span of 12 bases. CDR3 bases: TGTGCCAGCTCACCACCGATTCCTGCGGGCTACAATGAGCAGTTCTTC. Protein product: CASSPPIPAGYNEQFF.

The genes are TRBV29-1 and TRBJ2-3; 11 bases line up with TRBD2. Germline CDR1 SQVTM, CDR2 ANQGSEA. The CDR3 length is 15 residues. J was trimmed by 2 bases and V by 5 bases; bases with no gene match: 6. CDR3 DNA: TGCAGCGTTACCGGGACTAGCGGACCCACAGATACGCAGTATTTT. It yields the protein CSVTGTSGPTDTQYF.

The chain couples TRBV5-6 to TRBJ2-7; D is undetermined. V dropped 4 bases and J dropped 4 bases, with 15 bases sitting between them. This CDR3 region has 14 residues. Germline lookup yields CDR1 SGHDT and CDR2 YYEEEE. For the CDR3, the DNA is TGTGCCAGCAGCCCACCCACAACATATTACGAGCAGTACTTC. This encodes CASSPPTTYYEQYF.

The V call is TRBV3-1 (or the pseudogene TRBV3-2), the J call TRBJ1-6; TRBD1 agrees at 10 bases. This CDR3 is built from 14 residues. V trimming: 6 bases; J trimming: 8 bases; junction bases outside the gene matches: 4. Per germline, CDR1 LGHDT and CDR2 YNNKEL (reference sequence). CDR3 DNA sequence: TGTGCCAGCAGGCGACAGGGGGCGTATTCACCCCTCCACTTT. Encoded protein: CASRRQGAYSPLHF.

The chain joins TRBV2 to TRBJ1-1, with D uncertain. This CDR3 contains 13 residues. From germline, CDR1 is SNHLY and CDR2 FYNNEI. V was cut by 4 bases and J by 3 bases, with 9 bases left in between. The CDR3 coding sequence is TGTGCCAGCAGTGTCTCCGGGGACACTGAAGCTTTCTTT. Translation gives CASSVSGDTEAFF.

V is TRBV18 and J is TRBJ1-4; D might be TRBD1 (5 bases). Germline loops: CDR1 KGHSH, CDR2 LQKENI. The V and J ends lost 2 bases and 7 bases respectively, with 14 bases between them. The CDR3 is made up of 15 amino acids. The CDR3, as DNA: TGTGCCAGCTCACCAACAAGTACAGGTGGTGAAAAACTGTTTTTT. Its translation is CASSPTSTGGEKLFF.

CDR3 sequence reads: CASSVQVSNTGELFF. CDR3 DNA: TGTGCCAGCAGCGTTCAGGTCTCGAACACCGGGGAGCTGTTTTTT. The J gene is TRBJ2-2, the V gene TRBV9; no definite D call. V gave up 2 bases and J gave up 0 bases, with 8 bases separating them. The CDR3 runs 15 residues. Germline V gene lookup returns CDR1 SGDLS and CDR2 YYNGEE.

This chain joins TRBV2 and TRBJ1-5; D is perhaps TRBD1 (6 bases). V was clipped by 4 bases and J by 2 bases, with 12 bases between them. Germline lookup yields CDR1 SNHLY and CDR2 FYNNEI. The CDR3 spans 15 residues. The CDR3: CASSGRGGGNQPQHF. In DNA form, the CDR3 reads TGTGCCAGCAGTGGGAGGGGGGGCGGCAATCAGCCCCAGCATTTT.

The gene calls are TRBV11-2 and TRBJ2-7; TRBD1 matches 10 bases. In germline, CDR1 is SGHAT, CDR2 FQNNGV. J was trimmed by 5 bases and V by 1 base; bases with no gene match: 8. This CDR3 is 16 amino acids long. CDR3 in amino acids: CASSLVVGQGSHEQYF. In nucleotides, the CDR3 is TGTGCCAGCAGCTTAGTGGTGGGACAGGGGTCCCACGAGCAGTACTTC.

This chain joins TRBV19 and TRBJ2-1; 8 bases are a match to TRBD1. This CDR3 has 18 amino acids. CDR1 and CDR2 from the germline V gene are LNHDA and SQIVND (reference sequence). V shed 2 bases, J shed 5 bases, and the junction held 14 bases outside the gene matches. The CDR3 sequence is CASSIWWTGIPSDNEQFF. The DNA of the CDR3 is TGTGCCAGTAGTATATGGTGGACAGGGATACCCTCGGACAATGAGCAGTTCTTC. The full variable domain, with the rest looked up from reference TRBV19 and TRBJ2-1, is DGGITQSPKYLFRKEGQNVTLSCEQNLNHDAMYWYRQDPGQGLRLIYYSQIVNDFQKGDIAEGYSVSREKKESFPLTVTSAQKNPTAFYLCASSIWWTGIPSDNEQFFGPGTRLTVL.

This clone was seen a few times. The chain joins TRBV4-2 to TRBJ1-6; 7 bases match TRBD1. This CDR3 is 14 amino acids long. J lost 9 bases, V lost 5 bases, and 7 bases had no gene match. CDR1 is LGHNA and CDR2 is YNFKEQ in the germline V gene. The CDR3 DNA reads TGTGCCAGCAGCGTTACAGGGGACGCTTCACCCCTCCACTTT. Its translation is CASSVTGDASPLHF.

The DNA for the CDR3 is TGTGCCAGCAGTTACAGGCCCGGAGGGGCCACAGATACGCAGTATTTT. Its translation is CASSYRPGGATDTQYF. The chain joins TRBV6-6 to TRBJ2-3; D might be TRBD2 (6 bases). Trimming stripped 2 bases from V and 2 bases from J, with 14 bases between. The CDR3 spans 16 residues. Germline V gene sequence: CDR1 MNHNY, CDR2 SVGAGI (reference sequence).

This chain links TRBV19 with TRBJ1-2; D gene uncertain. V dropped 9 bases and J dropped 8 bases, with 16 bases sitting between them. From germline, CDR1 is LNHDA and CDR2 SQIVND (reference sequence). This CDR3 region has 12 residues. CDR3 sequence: CASNDFRWGYTF. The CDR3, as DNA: TGTGCCAGCAACGATTTTCGGTGGGGCTACACCTTC.

The CDR3 reads CASSSPGWRNTIYF. As DNA, the CDR3 is TGTGCCAGCAGTTCGCCGGGGTGGCGGAACACCATATATTTT. V gene TRBV6-5 combines with J gene TRBJ1-3; D is uncertain. The germline V gene encodes CDR1 MNHEY and CDR2 SVGAGI. V lost 4 bases and J 7 bases, leaving 14 bases between the germline ends. This CDR3 has 14 amino acids.